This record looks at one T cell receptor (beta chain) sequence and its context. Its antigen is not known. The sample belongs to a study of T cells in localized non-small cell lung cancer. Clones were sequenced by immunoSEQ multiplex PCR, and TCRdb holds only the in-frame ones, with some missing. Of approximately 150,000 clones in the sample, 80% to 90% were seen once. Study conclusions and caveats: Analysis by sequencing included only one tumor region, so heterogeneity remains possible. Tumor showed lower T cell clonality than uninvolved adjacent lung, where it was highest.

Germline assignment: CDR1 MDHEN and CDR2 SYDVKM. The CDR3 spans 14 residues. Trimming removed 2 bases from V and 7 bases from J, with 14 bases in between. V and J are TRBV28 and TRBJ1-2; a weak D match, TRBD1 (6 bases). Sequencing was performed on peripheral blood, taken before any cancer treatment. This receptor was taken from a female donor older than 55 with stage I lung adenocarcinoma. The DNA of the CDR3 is TGTGCCAGCAGTTTAAGAGGGGGGCATTTTGGCTACACCTTC. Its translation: CASSLRGGHFGYTF.